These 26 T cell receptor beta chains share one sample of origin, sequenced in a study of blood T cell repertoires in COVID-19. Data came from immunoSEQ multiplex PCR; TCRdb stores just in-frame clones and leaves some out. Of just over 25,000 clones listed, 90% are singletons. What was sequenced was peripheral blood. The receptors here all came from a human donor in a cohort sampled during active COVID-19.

CDR3 coding DNA: TGCGCCAGCAGCTTGGTAGCGGGGGGCCGCTCTGGGGCCAACGTCCTGACTTTC. It specifies CASSLVAGGRSGANVLTF. V is TRBV5-1 and J is TRBJ2-6; 10 bases line up with TRBD2. The V gene end was trimmed by 0 bases and the J gene end by 0 bases; junction bases not matched to a gene: 3. Germline lookup yields CDR1 SGHRS and CDR2 YFSETQ. The CDR3 spans 18 residues.

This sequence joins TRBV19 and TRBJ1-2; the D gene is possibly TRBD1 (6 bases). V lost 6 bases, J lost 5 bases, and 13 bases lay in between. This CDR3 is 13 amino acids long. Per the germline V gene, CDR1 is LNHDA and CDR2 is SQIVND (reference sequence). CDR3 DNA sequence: TGTGCCAGTAGAAGGGGACAACGGTATGGCTACACCTTC. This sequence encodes CASRRGQRYGYTF.

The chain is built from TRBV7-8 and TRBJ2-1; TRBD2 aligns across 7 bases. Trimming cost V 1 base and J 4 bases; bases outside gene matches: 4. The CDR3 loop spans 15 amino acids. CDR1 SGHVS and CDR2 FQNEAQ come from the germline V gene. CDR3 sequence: CASSLGSGLYNEQFF. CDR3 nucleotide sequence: TGTGCCAGCAGCTTAGGTAGCGGGTTATACAATGAGCAGTTCTTC.

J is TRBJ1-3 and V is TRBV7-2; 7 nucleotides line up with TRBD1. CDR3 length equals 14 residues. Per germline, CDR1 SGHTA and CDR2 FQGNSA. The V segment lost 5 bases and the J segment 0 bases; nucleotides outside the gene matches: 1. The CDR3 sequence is CASSRDSSGNTIYF. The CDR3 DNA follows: TGTGCCAGCAGCCGGGACAGCTCTGGAAACACCATATATTTT.

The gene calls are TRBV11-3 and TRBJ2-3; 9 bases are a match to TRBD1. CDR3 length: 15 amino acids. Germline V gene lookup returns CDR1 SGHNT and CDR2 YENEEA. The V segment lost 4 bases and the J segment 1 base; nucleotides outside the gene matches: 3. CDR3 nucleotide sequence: TGTGCCAGCAGCTCACAGGGGGCCGGCACAGATACGCAGTATTTT. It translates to CASSSQGAGTDTQYF.

The CDR3 loop is CASSLTAYGYTF. The CDR3 DNA is TGTGCCAGCAGTTTGACAGCTTATGGCTACACCTTC. The V and J genes are TRBV6-2 or TRBV6-3 and TRBJ1-2; TRBD1 is a possible D gene (5 bases). The germline gives CDR1 MNHEY, CDR2 SVGEGT. Trimming cost V 4 bases and J 5 bases, with 8 bases left between them. The CDR3 loop spans 12 amino acids.

The CDR3 DNA reads TGTGCCAGCAGCTTCGGACAGCGTTATGGCTACACCTTC. Translation: CASSFGQRYGYTF. The chain recombines TRBV5-4 with TRBJ1-2; D is perhaps TRBD1 (6 bases). CDR1 is SGHNT and CDR2 is YYREEE in the germline V gene (reference sequence). Trimming took off 2 bases at V and 5 bases at J, with 10 bases between the two ends. The CDR3 totals 13 residues.

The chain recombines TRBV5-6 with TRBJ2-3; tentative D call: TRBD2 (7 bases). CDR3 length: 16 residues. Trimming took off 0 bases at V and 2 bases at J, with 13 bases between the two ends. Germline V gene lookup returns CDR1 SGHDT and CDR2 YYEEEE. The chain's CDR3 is CASSLGWGGPTDTQYF. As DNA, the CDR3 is TGTGCCAGCAGCTTGGGTTGGGGGGGGCCCACAGATACGCAGTATTTT.

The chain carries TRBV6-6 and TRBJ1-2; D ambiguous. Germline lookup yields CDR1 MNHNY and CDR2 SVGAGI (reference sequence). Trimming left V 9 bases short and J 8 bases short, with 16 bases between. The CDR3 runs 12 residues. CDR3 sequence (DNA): TGTGCCAGACGAAAAGAGGGTGAAGGCTACACCTTC. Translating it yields CARRKEGEGYTF.

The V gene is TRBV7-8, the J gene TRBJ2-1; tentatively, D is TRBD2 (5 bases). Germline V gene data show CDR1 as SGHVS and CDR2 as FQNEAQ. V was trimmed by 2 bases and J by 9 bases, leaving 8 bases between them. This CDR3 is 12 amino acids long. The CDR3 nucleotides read TGTGCCAGCAGCTTATCCCGGGGTGAGCAGTTCTTC. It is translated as CASSLSRGEQFF.

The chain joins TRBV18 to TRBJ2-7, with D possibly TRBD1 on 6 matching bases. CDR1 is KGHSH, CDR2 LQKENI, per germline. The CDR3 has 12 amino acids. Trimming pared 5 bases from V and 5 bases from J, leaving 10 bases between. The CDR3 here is CASSAKGDEQYF. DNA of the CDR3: TGTGCCAGCTCAGCCAAGGGGGACGAGCAGTACTTC.

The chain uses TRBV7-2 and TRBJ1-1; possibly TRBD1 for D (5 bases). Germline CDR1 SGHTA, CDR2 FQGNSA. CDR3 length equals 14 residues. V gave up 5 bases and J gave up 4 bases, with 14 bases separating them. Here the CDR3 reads CASSLPQGGTEAFF. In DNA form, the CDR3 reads TGTGCCAGCAGCCTCCCCCAGGGAGGCACTGAAGCTTTCTTT. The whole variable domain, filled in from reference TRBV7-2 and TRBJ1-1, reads GAGVSQSPSNKVTEKGKDVELRCDPISGHTALYWYRQSLGQGLEFLIYFQGNSAPDKSGLPSDRFSAERTGGSVSTLTIQRTQQEDSAVYLCASSLPQGGTEAFFGQGTRLTVV.

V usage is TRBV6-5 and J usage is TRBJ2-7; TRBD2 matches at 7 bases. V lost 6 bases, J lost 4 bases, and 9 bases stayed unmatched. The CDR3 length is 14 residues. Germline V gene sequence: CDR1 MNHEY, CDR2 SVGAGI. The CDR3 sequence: CASRNQAGSYEQYF. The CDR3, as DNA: TGTGCCAGCAGGAATCAAGCGGGGTCGTACGAGCAGTACTTC.

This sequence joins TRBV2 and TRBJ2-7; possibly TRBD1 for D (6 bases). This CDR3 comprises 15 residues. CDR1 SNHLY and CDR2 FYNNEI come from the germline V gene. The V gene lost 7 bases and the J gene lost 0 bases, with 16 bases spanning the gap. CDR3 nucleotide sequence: TGTGCCAGCACCCAGGGGAGCGACCGCTCCTACGAGCAGTACTTC. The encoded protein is CASTQGSDRSYEQYF.

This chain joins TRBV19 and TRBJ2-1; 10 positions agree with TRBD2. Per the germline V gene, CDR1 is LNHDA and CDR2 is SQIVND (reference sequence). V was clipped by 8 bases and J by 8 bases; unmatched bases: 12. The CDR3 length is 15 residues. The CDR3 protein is CASDLGLAEAHEQFF. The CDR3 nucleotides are TGTGCCAGTGATCTAGGACTAGCGGAGGCTCATGAGCAGTTCTTC.

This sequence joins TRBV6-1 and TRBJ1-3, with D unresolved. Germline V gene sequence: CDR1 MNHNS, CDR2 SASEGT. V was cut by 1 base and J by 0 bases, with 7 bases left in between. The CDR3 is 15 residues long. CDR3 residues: CASSEGYYSGNTIYF. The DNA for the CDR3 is TGTGCCAGCAGTGAAGGGTACTACTCTGGAAACACCATATATTTT.

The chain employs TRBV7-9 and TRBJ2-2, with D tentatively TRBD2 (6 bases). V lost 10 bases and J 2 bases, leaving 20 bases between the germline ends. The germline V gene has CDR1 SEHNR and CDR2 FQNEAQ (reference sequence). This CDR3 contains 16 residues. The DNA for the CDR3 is TGTGCCATAACAGCACCCCGGGAGAAAAACACCGGGGAGCTGTTTTTT. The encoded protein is CAITAPREKNTGELFF.

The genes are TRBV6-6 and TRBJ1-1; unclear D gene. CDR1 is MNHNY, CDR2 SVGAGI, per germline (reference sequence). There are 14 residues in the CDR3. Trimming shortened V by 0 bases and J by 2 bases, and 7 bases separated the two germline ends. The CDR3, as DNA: TGTGCCAGCAGTTACTCGGGAGCAAACACTGAAGCTTTCTTT. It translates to CASSYSGANTEAFF.

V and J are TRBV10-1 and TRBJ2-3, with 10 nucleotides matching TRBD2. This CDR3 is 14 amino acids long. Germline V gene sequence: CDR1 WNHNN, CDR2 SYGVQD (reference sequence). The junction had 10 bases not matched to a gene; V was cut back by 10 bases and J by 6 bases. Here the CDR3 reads CAINPSGSDDTQYF. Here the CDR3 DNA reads TGCGCCATCAACCCTAGCGGGAGTGACGATACGCAGTATTTT.

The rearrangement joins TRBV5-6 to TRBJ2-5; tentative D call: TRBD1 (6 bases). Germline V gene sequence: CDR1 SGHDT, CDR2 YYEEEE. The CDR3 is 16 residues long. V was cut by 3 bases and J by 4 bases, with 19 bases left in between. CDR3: CASSSPGAGGLETQYF. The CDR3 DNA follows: TGTGCCAGCAGCTCTCCAGGGGCTGGTGGCTTAGAGACCCAGTACTTC.

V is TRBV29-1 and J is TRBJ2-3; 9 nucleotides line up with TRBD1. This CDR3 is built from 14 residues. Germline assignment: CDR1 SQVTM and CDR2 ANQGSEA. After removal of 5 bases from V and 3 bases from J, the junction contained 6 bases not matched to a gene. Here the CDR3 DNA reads TGCAGCGTTATTAACAGGGGGCTTACAGATACGCAGTATTTT. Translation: CSVINRGLTDTQYF.

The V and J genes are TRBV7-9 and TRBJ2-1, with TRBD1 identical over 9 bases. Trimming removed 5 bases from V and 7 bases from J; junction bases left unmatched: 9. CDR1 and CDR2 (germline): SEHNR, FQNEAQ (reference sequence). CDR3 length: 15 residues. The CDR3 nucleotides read TGTGCCAGCAGCCAGGGACAGGGTGCGGGGAATGAGCAGTTCTTC. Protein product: CASSQGQGAGNEQFF.

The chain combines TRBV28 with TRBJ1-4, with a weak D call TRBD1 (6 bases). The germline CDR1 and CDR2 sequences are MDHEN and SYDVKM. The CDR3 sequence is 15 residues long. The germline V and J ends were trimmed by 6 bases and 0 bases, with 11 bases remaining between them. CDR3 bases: TGTGCCAGCAGGGACAGAGAAGCAACTAATGAAAAACTGTTTTTT. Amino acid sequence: CASRDREATNEKLFF.

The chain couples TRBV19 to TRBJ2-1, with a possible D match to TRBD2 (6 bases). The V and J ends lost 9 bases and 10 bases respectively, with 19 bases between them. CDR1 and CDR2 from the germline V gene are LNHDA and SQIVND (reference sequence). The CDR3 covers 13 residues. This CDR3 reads CASNLAGRREQFF. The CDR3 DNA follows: TGTGCCAGCAATTTGGCGGGGCGGCGAGAGCAGTTCTTC.

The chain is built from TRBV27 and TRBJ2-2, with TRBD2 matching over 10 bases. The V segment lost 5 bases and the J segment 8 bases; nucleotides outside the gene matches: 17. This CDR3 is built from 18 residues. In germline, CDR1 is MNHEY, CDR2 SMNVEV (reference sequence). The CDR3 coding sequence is TGTGCCAGCAGTGCCTCCGGGACTAGCGCCCGGTTTAGGGGGGAGCTGTTTTTT. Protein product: CASSASGTSARFRGELFF.

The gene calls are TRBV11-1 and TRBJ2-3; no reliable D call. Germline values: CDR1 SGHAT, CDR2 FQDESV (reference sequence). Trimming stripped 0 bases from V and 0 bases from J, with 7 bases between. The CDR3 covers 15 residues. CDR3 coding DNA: TGTGCCAGCAGCTTAGCCGGTAGTAGCACAGATACGCAGTATTTT. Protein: CASSLAGSSTDTQYF.